Listed here are 27 T cell receptor beta chains from one sample, sequenced in a study of human T cells and chemical hapten exposure. Specified time point: patch test 1, 2 weeks after DPC sensitization. This sample's treatment: therapeutic diphenylcyclopropenone sensitization with weekly scalp DPC. From the RACE reads, TCRdb called clonotypes with MiXCR, one entry per CDR3 protein. This table has some 77,000 distinct CDR3 sequences, about a tenth appearing once. The source was whole blood, collected in connection with sensitization to the hapten diphenylcyclopropenone (DPC). Source of these receptors: a woman aged 50 to 60 with alopecia areata. Some clones in this sample may be carry-over from other donors' samples.

The genes are TRBV20-1 and TRBJ2-7, with 8 bases that match TRBD2. CDR1 DFQATT and CDR2 SNEGSKA come from the germline V gene (reference sequence). Trimming at V came to 3 bases and at J to 1 base, leaving 8 bases not matched to a gene. The CDR3 consists of 15 residues. CDR3 DNA sequence: TGCAGTGCTAGCTCAACTAGCGGACCTTCCTACGAGCAGTACTTC. It translates to CSASSTSGPSYEQYF.

This clonotype appeared a few times. This chain links TRBV5-1 with TRBJ2-5; a weak D match, TRBD2 (5 bases). Germline lookup yields CDR1 SGHRS and CDR2 YFSETQ. CDR3 length: 13 amino acids. The ends were cut back, 5 bases at V and 4 bases at J, with 12 bases in the middle. The CDR3 region has the DNA TGCGCCAGCAGGGGAGACGGGCCAGAGACCCAGTACTTC. Protein product: CASRGDGPETQYF.

This chain connects TRBV7-2 to TRBJ1-1; the D gene is possibly TRBD1 (6 bases). Germline V gives CDR1 SGHTA, CDR2 FQGNSA. The CDR3 sequence is 16 residues long. Between the trimmed V and J ends, which lost 0 bases and 7 bases, there was a span of 18 bases. The CDR3 loop reads CASSLARQVFTSEAFF. CDR3 nucleotide sequence: TGTGCCAGCAGCTTAGCCCGACAGGTTTTTACAAGTGAAGCTTTCTTT. The whole variable domain, filled in from reference TRBV7-2 and TRBJ1-1, reads GAGVSQSPSNKVTEKGKDVELRCDPISGHTALYWYRQSLGQGLEFLIYFQGNSAPDKSGLPSDRFSAERTGGSVSTLTIQRTQQEDSAVYLCASSLARQVFTSEAFFGQGTRLTVV.

This clonotype was seen a handful of times. The chain employs TRBV7-2 and TRBJ1-2; a weak D match, TRBD1 (6 bases). The CDR3 runs 16 residues. Trimming removed 1 base at V and 4 bases at J, with 16 bases between. Looked up from germline, CDR1 is SGHTA and CDR2 is FQGNSA. CDR3 sequence reads: CASSLVSPGALYGYTF. The CDR3 DNA sequence: TGTGCCAGCAGCTTAGTTTCCCCAGGGGCGCTCTATGGCTACACCTTC. Full variable domain (remainder filled in from reference TRBV7-2 and TRBJ1-2): GAGVSQSPSNKVTEKGKDVELRCDPISGHTALYWYRQSLGQGLEFLIYFQGNSAPDKSGLPSDRFSAERTGGSVSTLTIQRTQQEDSAVYLCASSLVSPGALYGYTFGSGTRLTVV.

The genes are TRBV19 and TRBJ2-7, with 7 bases matching TRBD1. After removal of 7 bases from V and 4 bases from J, the junction contained 10 bases not matched to a gene. CDR1 and CDR2 from the germline V gene are LNHDA and SQIVND (reference sequence). There are 14 residues in the CDR3. CDR3 loop: CASTPGQGEYEQYF. The CDR3 nucleotides are TGTGCCAGTACCCCGGGGCAGGGGGAGTACGAGCAGTACTTC.

This clonotype was found a few times. J is TRBJ2-1 and V is TRBV6-5, with D possibly matching TRBD2 (5 bases). V was shortened by 9 bases and J by 3 bases, with 12 bases between the two germline ends. The CDR3 contains 13 residues. Germline V lookup: CDR1 MNHEY, CDR2 SVGAGI. CDR3 in amino acids: CASQRKRYNEQFF. The CDR3 bases are TGTGCCAGTCAGCGGAAGCGCTACAATGAGCAGTTCTTC.

This clonotype appeared a few times. One junction end disagrees with the germline gene, perhaps due to a read error. The chain employs TRBV7-7 and TRBJ2-7; a possible D gene is TRBD1 (6 bases). The CDR3 is made up of 14 amino acids. Germline CDR1 reads SSHAT; CDR2 reads FNYEAQ (reference sequence). The CDR3 sequence: CASSPDSVSYEQYF. CDR3 DNA: TGTGCTAGCAGTCCGGACAGCGTCTCCTACGAGCAGTACTTC.

V gene TRBV3-1 combines with J gene TRBJ2-7; the match to TRBD1 covers 9 bases. V was clipped by 3 bases and J by 5 bases; unmatched bases: 11. The CDR3 has 16 amino acids. Germline values: CDR1 LGHDT, CDR2 YNNKEL (reference sequence). CDR3 nucleotide sequence: TGTGCCAGCAGCCATCCCCGGGACAGGGAAGGTCACGAGCAGTACTTC. This gives the protein CASSHPRDREGHEQYF.

This clonotype was seen a handful of times. The rearrangement joins TRBV20-1 to TRBJ2-3; D is ambiguous. The germline V gene encodes CDR1 DFQATT and CDR2 SNEGSKA (reference sequence). The length of the CDR3 is 14 residues. V lost 1 base and J lost 0, with 8 bases in between. The DNA for the CDR3 is TGCAGTGCTAGAGGAATTGAAAGCACAGATACGCAGTATTTT. Its translation is CSARGIESTDTQYF.

This clonotype was seen ten or more times. The rearrangement links TRBV6-2 or TRBV6-3 to TRBJ1-1; the D is unclear. Germline V lookup: CDR1 MNHEY, CDR2 SVGEGT. CDR3 length equals 14 residues. The ends were cut back, 2 bases at V and 0 bases at J, with 7 bases in the middle. DNA of the CDR3: TGTGCCAGCAGTTACGGACGGATGAACACTGAAGCTTTCTTT. Translated, it gives CASSYGRMNTEAFF.

The chain recombines TRBV7-9 with TRBJ2-5, with 10 bases identical to TRBD1. The length of the CDR3 is 15 residues. The germline gives CDR1 SEHNR, CDR2 FQNEAQ (reference sequence). V was pared by 5 bases and J by 3 bases, with 6 bases of the junction left unmatched. The CDR3 DNA reads TGTGCCAGCAGCGCGCAGACAGGGGGCAAAGAGACCCAGTACTTC. It encodes CASSAQTGGKETQYF.

This clonotype was counted a few times. The chain uses TRBV14 and TRBJ2-1; 9 nucleotides agree with TRBD2. V gave up 1 base and J gave up 0 bases; unmatched junction bases: 7. CDR1 and CDR2 (germline): SGHDN, FVKESK. There are 18 residues in the CDR3. This CDR3 is CASSQVASGTPSYNEQFF. Written as DNA, the CDR3 is TGTGCCAGCAGCCAAGTGGCTAGCGGGACTCCCTCCTACAATGAGCAGTTCTTC.

The chain combines TRBV29-1 with TRBJ2-7; 7 positions agree with TRBD1. CDR3 length: 14 residues. From germline, CDR1 is SQVTM and CDR2 ANQGSEA. Germline trimming cut 2 bases from V and 2 bases from J; bases unmatched to any gene: 6. The CDR3 here is CSVELDRTPYEQYF. The DNA of the CDR3 is TGCAGCGTTGAACTGGACAGGACCCCCTACGAGCAGTACTTC.

The DNA of the CDR3 is TGTGCTAGTGCCAGCGGGGGACTAGCTGGGGCCAACGTCCTGACTTTC. It is translated as CASASGGLAGANVLTF. This sequence joins TRBV12-5 and TRBJ2-6, with 8 bases aligning to TRBD2. V shed 7 bases, J shed 2 bases, and the junction held 7 bases outside the gene matches. Looked up from germline, CDR1 is LGHNT and CDR2 is FRNRAP. The CDR3 length is 16 residues.

The chain links TRBV5-1 to TRBJ1-6; no clear D. V lost 2 bases and J lost 0, with 15 bases in between. CDR1 and CDR2 (germline): SGHRS, YFSETQ. The CDR3 is made up of 18 amino acids. The CDR3 sequence: CASSFSTGGNSYNSPLHF. Written as DNA, the CDR3 is TGCGCCAGCAGCTTCTCGACGGGCGGGAACTCCTATAATTCACCCCTCCACTTT.

A few counts support this clonotype. The rearrangement uses TRBV5-6 and TRBJ2-3, with a tentative D call TRBD2 (6 bases). Germline V gene data show CDR1 as SGHDT and CDR2 as YYEEEE. V was pared by 4 bases and J by 2 bases, with 11 bases between. CDR3 length: 14 residues. CDR3 coding DNA: TGTGCCAGCAGCCGGGGGACTGACACAGATACGCAGTATTTT. Protein sequence: CASSRGTDTDTQYF.

Only a few counts were recorded for this clonotype. This rearrangement joins TRBV20-1 to TRBJ2-7; either TRBD1 or TRBD2 may fit D (6 bases each). V dropped 0 bases and J dropped 6 bases, with 15 bases sitting between them. This CDR3 region has 14 residues. CDR1 and CDR2 (germline): DFQATT, SNEGSKA (reference sequence). The CDR3 nucleotides are TGCAGTGCTAGAGATCCCAGGGGAGGTCGCGAGCAGTACTTC. Amino acid sequence: CSARDPRGGREQYF.

The sample holds many counts of this clonotype. This rearrangement joins TRBV29-1 to TRBJ2-2, with 9 bases matching TRBD1. The germline V gene has CDR1 SQVTM and CDR2 ANQGSEA. Trimming cost V 7 bases and J 0 bases; bases outside gene matches: 6. The CDR3 covers 15 residues. CDR3 region: CSAPRTGANTGELFF. CDR3 coding DNA: TGCAGCGCCCCTCGGACAGGGGCGAACACCGGGGAGCTGTTTTTT.

This clonotype was detected ten times or more. The J gene is TRBJ2-5, the V gene TRBV6-2 or TRBV6-3; either TRBD1 or TRBD2 may fit D (5 bases each). V was shortened by 2 bases and J by 7 bases, with 11 bases between the two germline ends. In germline, CDR1 is MNHEY, CDR2 SVGEGT. The CDR3 is made up of 13 amino acids. The CDR3 nucleotides read TGTGCCAGCAGTTACGGGGCTCGGGGGACCCAGTACTTC. Protein product: CASSYGARGTQYF.

This clonotype was seen a few times. The chain links TRBV7-8 to TRBJ2-2; D possibly corresponds to TRBD1 (6 bases). Trimming shortened V by 10 bases and J by 4 bases, and 19 bases separated the two germline ends. The CDR3 has 15 amino acids. Germline V CDR1 and CDR2: SGHVS, FQNEAQ. DNA for the CDR3: TGTGCCACCGAACGTTGGGGGCCGATCACCGGGGAGCTGTTTTTT. Residues: CATERWGPITGELFF.

The V and J genes are TRBV6-2 or TRBV6-3 and TRBJ2-3; D remains unclear. This CDR3 is 14 amino acids long. V lost 2 bases and J lost 0, with 6 bases in between. The germline V gene encodes CDR1 MNHEY and CDR2 SVGEGT. The DNA for the CDR3 is TGTGCCAGCAGTTACCCCGGAAGCACAGATACGCAGTATTTT. This encodes CASSYPGSTDTQYF.

The gene calls are TRBV11-3 and TRBJ2-2; D perhaps matches TRBD2 (5 bases). The V end was cut by 7 bases, the J end by 7 bases, with 10 bases between. CDR1 is SGHNT and CDR2 is YENEEA in the germline V gene. CDR3 length: 12 amino acids. CDR3: CASNGRDGELFF. CDR3 nucleotide sequence: TGTGCCAGCAACGGACGGGACGGGGAGCTGTTTTTT.

This clonotype occurred a few times. The rearrangement links TRBV29-1 to TRBJ2-7, with TRBD2 matching 8 bases. The J segment lost 2 bases and the V segment lost 8 bases, leaving 11 bases of the junction unmatched. Germline CDR1 reads SQVTM; CDR2 reads ANQGSEA. CDR3 length: 14 amino acids. CDR3 DNA: TGCAGCCCCAAGGCGGGACTAGTGACCTACGAGCAGTACTTC. Translation gives CSPKAGLVTYEQYF.

This clonotype was picked up a small number of times. The chain employs TRBV29-1 and TRBJ1-1; possible D gene TRBD1, 5 bases. Germline CDR1 reads SQVTM; CDR2 reads ANQGSEA. CDR3 length: 12 amino acids. V was pared by 7 bases and J by 3 bases, with 12 bases between. The CDR3 loop is CSAGVADTEAFF. The CDR3 nucleotides read TGCAGCGCGGGGGTAGCGGACACTGAAGCTTTCTTT.

This chain uses TRBV29-1 with TRBJ2-5; D is uncertain. CDR1 is SQVTM and CDR2 is ANQGSEA in the germline V gene. The CDR3 is made up of 11 amino acids. Trimming took 7 bases from V and 4 from J, leaving 10 bases between them. CDR3 amino acids: CSAVRRETQYF. In nucleotides, the CDR3 is TGCAGCGCCGTCCGTCGAGAGACCCAGTACTTC.

This clonotype was seen only a few times. The rearrangement joins TRBV7-9 to TRBJ1-5, with 8 bases lining up with TRBD1. With 5 bases clipped from V and 4 bases from J, the junction kept 1 base outside the gene matches. CDR3 length equals 13 residues. CDR1 and CDR2 from the germline V gene are SEHNR and FQNEAQ (reference sequence). The CDR3 reads CASSDRGNQPQHF. For the CDR3, the DNA is TGTGCCAGCAGCGACAGGGGAAATCAGCCCCAGCATTTT.

The chain carries TRBV4-3 and TRBJ1-2, with 7 nucleotides matching TRBD1. Per germline, CDR1 LGHNA and CDR2 YSLEER. V lost 4 bases to trimming and J lost 4 bases; unmatched junction nucleotides: 0. There are 12 residues in the CDR3. DNA for the CDR3: TGCGCCAGCAGCCGGGACAGCTATGGCTACACCTTC. As protein: CASSRDSYGYTF.